What follows are 17 T cell receptor beta chains derived from one specimen sequenced in a study of Graves' ophthalmopathy and Graves' hyperthyroidism. RNA transcripts were the source from which TCR beta CDR3 regions were amplified. HTBI primers were used in a first-round RT-PCR, which preceded a second-round multiplex PCR. TCRdb redid the calling of the multiplex PCR reads with MiXCR, one entry per CDR3 protein. The sample includes 350,000 to 400,000 distinct CDR3 sequences, 15% of them seen just once. Sample: peripheral blood. The receptors were sampled from a woman under 30 with stable Graves' hyperthyroidism.

This clonotype came up many times. V is TRBV12-3 or TRBV12-4 and J is TRBJ1-1; the D gene is possibly TRBD1 (5 bases). CDR3 length: 17 amino acids. The V end was cut by 6 bases, the J end by 0 bases, with 20 bases between. The CDR3 DNA sequence: TGTGCCAGCAGCCCCGAGTCCGTGGGGGTCATGAACACTGAAGCTTTCTTT. It translates to CASSPESVGVMNTEAFF.

In its sample, this clonotype was seen a few times. The genes are TRBV6-1 and TRBJ2-1; D is unclear. The CDR3 has 14 residues. Germline-derived CDR1 and CDR2 are MNHNS and SASEGT. V lost 7 bases and J lost 7, with 17 bases in between. The CDR3 coding sequence is TGTGCCAGCACAAACCCCAAAGATAAAAATGAGCAGTTCTTC. Translating gives CASTNPKDKNEQFF.

The V call is TRBV6-1, the J call TRBJ1-2; D gene unclear. Germline CDR1 MNHNS, CDR2 SASEGT. V dropped 11 bases and J dropped 3 bases, with 10 bases sitting between them. The CDR3 totals 11 residues. This chain's CDR3 is CAAGADYGYTF. The CDR3 coding sequence is TGTGCCGCAGGTGCAGACTATGGCTACACCTTC.

This clonotype was recorded many times. This chain connects TRBV12-5 to TRBJ1-2, with D maybe TRBD1 (5 bases). Trimming pared 2 bases from V and 5 bases from J, leaving 15 bases between. CDR1 and CDR2 (germline): LGHNT, FRNRAP. CDR3 length equals 15 residues. Here the CDR3 reads CASGLTGIRGYGYTF. The CDR3 bases are TGTGCTAGTGGTTTGACAGGTATTAGGGGATATGGCTACACCTTC.

The table lists this clonotype with a few counts. The V gene is TRBV11-2, the J gene TRBJ2-2, with 10 bases identical to TRBD2. Germline V gives CDR1 SGHAT, CDR2 FQNNGV. The CDR3 is made up of 15 amino acids. The V gene end was trimmed by 5 bases and the J gene end by 5 bases; junction bases not matched to a gene: 5. The DNA for the CDR3 is TGTGCCAGCAGCCATCTAGCGGGGGTGACCGGGGAGCTGTTTTTT. Translating gives CASSHLAGVTGELFF.

The sample holds many counts of this clonotype. This rearrangement joins TRBV12-3 or TRBV12-4 to TRBJ2-7, with 7 positions matching TRBD1. After removal of 6 bases from V and 3 bases from J, the junction contained 8 bases not matched to a gene. The CDR3 is 14 residues long. DNA for the CDR3: TGTGCCAGCAGCCCACAGGGGAAGGGCTACGAGCAGTACTTC. Encoded protein: CASSPQGKGYEQYF.

This clonotype was recorded at least ten times. The chain has TRBV6-2 or TRBV6-3 and TRBJ1-1; D unresolved. This CDR3 contains 12 residues. Trimming stripped 4 bases from V and 5 bases from J, with 8 bases between. Germline V gene data show CDR1 as MNHEY and CDR2 as SVGEGT. The CDR3 sequence is CASSWPGTEAFF. The CDR3 DNA sequence: TGTGCCAGCAGTTGGCCGGGAACTGAAGCTTTCTTT.

This clonotype was detected many times. This chain joins TRBV11-3 and TRBJ2-5; D may be TRBD2 (5 bases). V was pared by 0 bases and J by 2 bases, with 7 bases between. CDR3 length equals 14 residues. Per germline, CDR1 SGHNT and CDR2 YENEEA. The CDR3 nucleotides read TGTGCCAGCAGCTTAGATCCGGGGCAAGAGACCCAGTACTTC. It encodes CASSLDPGQETQYF.

This clonotype was seen a handful of times. This sequence may be a read error, since a much larger clone differs from it by one base. This chain connects TRBV7-8 to TRBJ1-5, with D perhaps matching TRBD1 (6 bases). The CDR3 spans 12 residues. Per germline, CDR1 SGHVS and CDR2 FQNEAQ. The CDR3 loop reads CASARGGQPQRF. DNA of the CDR3: TGTGCCAGCGCGCGTGGGGGCCAGCCCCAGCGTTTT. The variable domain in full, with the rest retrieved from reference TRBV7-8 and TRBJ1-5, is GAGVSQSPRYKVAKRGQDVALRCDPISGHVSLFWYQQALGQGPEFLTYFQNEAQLDKSGLPSDRFFAERPEGSVSTLKIQRTQQEDSAVYLCASARGGQPQRFGDGTRLSIL.

This clonotype has at least ten counts. The CDR3 DNA sequence: TGTGCCAGCAGTTTAGGGGGATTAACCGGGGAGCTGTTTTTT. It specifies CASSLGGLTGELFF. V usage is TRBV12-3 or TRBV12-4 and J usage is TRBJ2-2; D is unclear. The CDR3 runs to 14 residues. With 1 base removed from V and 5 bases from J, the gap between germline ends came to 8 bases.

This clonotype was counted ten times or more. The rearrangement uses TRBV12-3 or TRBV12-4 and TRBJ2-4, with a weak D call TRBD1 (5 bases). The CDR3 contains 17 residues. Trimming stripped 2 bases from V and 0 bases from J, with 14 bases between. CDR3 protein: CASSLYQGRRAKNIQYF. Written as DNA, the CDR3 is TGTGCCAGCAGTTTATACCAGGGAAGGAGAGCCAAAAACATTCAGTACTTC.

This clonotype was found many times. Since a much larger clone is just one base distant, this may be a read error. This sequence joins TRBV28 and TRBJ2-7, with 8 bases fitting TRBD1. The V gene end was trimmed by 6 bases and the J gene end by 3 bases; junction bases not matched to a gene: 4. CDR3 size: 13 residues. Germline CDR1 MDHEN, CDR2 SYDVKM. This CDR3 reads CASRSGTGYEQYF. The CDR3 region has the DNA TGTGCCAGCAGATCCGGGACAGGCTACGAGCAGTACTTC.

The V call is TRBV5-1, the J call TRBJ2-5, with 10 bases lining up with TRBD1. With V trimmed by 2 bases and J by 7 bases, 8 bases remained unmatched. This CDR3 is 15 amino acids long. Per the germline V gene, CDR1 is SGHRS and CDR2 is YFSETQ. The DNA of the CDR3 is TGCGCCAGCAGCTTAGAGGGACAGGGGAACCCGACCCAGTACTTC. Translating gives CASSLEGQGNPTQYF.

This clonotype has just a few counts. A read error may explain this, as a much larger clone is one base away. This chain connects TRBV20-1 to TRBJ2-4, with 10 bases matching TRBD1. Looked up from germline, CDR1 is DFQATT and CDR2 is SNEGSKA (reference sequence). The CDR3 is made up of 15 amino acids. The CDR3 loop is CSARSDRGVENIKYF. Written as DNA, the CDR3 is TGCAGTGCTAGATCGGACAGGGGGGTCGAAAACATTAAGTACTTC.

This clonotype was detected many times. The chain joins TRBV4-1 to TRBJ1-2; D not resolved. Germline CDR1 reads MGHRA; CDR2 reads YSYEKL. V was trimmed by 3 bases and J by 4 bases, leaving 21 bases between them. The CDR3 is 17 amino acids. CDR3: CASSQPIRPGGGYGYTF. The DNA of the CDR3 is TGCGCCAGCAGCCAGCCAATCCGGCCGGGCGGCGGCTATGGCTACACCTTC.

A few counts support this clonotype. The chain has TRBV5-1 and TRBJ2-5; TRBD2 matches at 14 bases. Per germline, CDR1 SGHRS and CDR2 YFSETQ. Trimming cost V 4 bases and J 1 base; bases outside gene matches: 6. CDR3 length equals 17 residues. The DNA of the CDR3 is TGCGCCAGCAGCGTGGGGACTAGCGGGAGTCCCCAAGAGACCCAGTACTTC. This sequence encodes CASSVGTSGSPQETQYF.

This clonotype appeared many times. The chain carries TRBV27 and TRBJ1-1; D ambiguous. Trimming pared 0 bases from V and 0 bases from J, leaving 8 bases between. The CDR3 extends over 15 amino acids. Germline lookup yields CDR1 MNHEY and CDR2 SMNVEV (reference sequence). The CDR3 protein is CASSLSGPMNTEAFF. The DNA of the CDR3 is TGTGCCAGCAGTTTATCTGGCCCCATGAACACTGAAGCTTTCTTT.